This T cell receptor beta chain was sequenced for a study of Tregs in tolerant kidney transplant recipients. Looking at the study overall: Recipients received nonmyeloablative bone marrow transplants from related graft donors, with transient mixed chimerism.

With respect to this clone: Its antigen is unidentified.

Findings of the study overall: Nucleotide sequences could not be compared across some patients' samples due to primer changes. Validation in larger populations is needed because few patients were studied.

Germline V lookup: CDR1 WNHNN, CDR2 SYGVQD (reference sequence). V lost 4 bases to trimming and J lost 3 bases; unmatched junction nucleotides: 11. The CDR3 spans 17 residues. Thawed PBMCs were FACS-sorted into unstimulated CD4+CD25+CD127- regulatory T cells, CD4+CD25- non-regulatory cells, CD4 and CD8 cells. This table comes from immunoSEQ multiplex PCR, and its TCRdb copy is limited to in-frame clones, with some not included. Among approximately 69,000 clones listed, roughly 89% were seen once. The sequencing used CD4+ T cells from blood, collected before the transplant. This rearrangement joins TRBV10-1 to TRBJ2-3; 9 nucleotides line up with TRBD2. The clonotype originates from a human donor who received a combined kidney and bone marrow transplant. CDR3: CASSGSLAGTTTDTQYF. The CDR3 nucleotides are TGCGCCAGCAGTGGTTCCCTAGCGGGGACTACGACAGATACGCAGTATTTT.